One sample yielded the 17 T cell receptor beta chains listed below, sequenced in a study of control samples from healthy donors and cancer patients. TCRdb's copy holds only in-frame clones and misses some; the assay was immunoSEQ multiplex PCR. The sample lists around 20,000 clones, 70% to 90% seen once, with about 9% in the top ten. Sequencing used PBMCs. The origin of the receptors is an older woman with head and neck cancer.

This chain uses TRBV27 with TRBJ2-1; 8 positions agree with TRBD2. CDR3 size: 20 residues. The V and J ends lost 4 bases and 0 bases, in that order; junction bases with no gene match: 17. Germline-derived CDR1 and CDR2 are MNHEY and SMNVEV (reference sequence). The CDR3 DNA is TGTGCCAGCAGTTCCCGGGGGGGGCTAGCGGACACACGCTCCTACAATGAGCAGTTCTTC. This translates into CASSSRGGLADTRSYNEQFF.

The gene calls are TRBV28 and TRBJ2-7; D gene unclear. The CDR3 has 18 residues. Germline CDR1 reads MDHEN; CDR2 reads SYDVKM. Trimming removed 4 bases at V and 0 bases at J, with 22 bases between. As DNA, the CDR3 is TGTGCCAGCAGTTACGCCGGCGGCGGCCGCGAGAGCTCCTACGAGCAGTACTTC. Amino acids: CASSYAGGGRESSYEQYF.

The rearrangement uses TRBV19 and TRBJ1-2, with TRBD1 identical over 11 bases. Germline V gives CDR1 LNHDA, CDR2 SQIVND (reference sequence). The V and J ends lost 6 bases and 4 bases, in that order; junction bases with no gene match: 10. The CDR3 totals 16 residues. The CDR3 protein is CASRNADRGLGYGYTF. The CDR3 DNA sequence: TGTGCCAGTAGAAACGCGGACAGGGGGCTCGGCTATGGCTACACCTTC.

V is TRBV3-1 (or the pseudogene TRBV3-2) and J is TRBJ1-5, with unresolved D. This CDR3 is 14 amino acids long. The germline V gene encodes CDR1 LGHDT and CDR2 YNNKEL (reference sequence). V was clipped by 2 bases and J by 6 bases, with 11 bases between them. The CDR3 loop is CASSQLGVGQPQHF. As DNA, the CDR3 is TGTGCCAGCAGCCAATTGGGCGTAGGTCAGCCCCAGCATTTT.

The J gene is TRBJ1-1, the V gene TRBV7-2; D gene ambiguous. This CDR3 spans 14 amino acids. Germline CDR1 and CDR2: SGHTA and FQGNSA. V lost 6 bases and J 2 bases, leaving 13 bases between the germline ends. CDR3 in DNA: TGTGCCAGCAGTCGAACCCCCCTAAACACTGAAGCTTTCTTT. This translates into CASSRTPLNTEAFF.

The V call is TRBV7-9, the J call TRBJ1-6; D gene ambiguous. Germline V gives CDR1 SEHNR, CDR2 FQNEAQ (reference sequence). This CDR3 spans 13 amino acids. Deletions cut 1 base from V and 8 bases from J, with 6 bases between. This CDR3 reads CASSLGGDSPLHF. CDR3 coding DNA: TGTGCCAGCAGCTTAGGGGGAGATTCACCCCTCCACTTT. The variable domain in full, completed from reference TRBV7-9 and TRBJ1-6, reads DTGVSQNPRHKITKRGQNVTFRCDPISEHNRLYWYRQTLGQGPEFLTYFQNEAQLEKSRLLSDRFSAERPKGSFSTLEIQRTEQGDSAMYLCASSLGGDSPLHFGNGTRLTVT.

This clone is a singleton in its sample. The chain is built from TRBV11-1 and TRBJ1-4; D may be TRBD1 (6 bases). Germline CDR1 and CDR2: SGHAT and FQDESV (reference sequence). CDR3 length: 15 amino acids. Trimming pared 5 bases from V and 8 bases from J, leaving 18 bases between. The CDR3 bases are TGTGCCAGCAGCCTCCACAGGGTAGTCTTGGAAAAACTGTTTTTT. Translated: CASSLHRVVLEKLFF.

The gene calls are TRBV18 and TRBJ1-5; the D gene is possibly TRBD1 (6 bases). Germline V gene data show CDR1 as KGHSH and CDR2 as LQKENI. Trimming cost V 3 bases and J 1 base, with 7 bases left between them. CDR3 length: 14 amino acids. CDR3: CASSPGQSNQPQHF. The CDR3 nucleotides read TGTGCCAGCTCACCGGGACAAAGCAATCAGCCCCAGCATTTT.

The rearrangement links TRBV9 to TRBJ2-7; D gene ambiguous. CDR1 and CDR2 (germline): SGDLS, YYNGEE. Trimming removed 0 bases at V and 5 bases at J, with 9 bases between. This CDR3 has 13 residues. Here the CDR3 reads CASSVEGFHEQYF. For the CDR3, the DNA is TGTGCCAGCAGCGTAGAAGGGTTCCACGAGCAGTACTTC. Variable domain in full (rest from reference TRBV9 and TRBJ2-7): DSGVTQTPKHLITATGQRVTLRCSPRSGDLSVYWYQQSLDQGLQFLIQYYNGEERAKGNILERFSAQQFPDLHSELNLSSLELGDSALYFCASSVEGFHEQYFGPGTRLTVT.

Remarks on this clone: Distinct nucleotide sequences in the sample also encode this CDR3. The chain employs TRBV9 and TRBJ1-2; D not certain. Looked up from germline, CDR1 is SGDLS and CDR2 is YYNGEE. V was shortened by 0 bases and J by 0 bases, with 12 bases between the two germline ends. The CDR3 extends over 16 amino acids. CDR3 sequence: CASSVEEDLANYGYTF. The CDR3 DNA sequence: TGTGCCAGCAGCGTAGAGGAGGACCTTGCTAACTATGGCTACACCTTC.

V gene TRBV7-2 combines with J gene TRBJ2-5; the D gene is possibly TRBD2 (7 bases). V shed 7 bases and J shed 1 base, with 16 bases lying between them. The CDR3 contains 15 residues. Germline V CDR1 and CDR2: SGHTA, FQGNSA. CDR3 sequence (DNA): TGTGCCAGCACTCCCGGGGGGCCCCGCCAAGAGACCCAGTACTTC. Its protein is CASTPGGPRQETQYF.

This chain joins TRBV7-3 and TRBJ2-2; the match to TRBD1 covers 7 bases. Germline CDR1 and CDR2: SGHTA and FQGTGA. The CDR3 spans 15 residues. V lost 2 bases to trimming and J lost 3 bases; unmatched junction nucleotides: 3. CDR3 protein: CASSLLGQHTGELFF. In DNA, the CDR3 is TGTGCCAGCAGCTTATTGGGACAGCACACCGGGGAGCTGTTTTTT.

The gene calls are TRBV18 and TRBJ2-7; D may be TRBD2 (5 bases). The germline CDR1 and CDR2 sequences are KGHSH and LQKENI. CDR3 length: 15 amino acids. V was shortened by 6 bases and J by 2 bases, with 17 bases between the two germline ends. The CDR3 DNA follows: TGTGCCAGCTCTCGTTTCGGGGAGAGGGCCTACGAGCAGTACTTC. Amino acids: CASSRFGERAYEQYF.

CDR3 in amino acids: CASSSRVAGTGELFF. Written as DNA, the CDR3 is TGTGCCAGCAGCTCCCGGGTAGCGGGGACCGGGGAGCTGTTTTTT. The chain recombines TRBV7-3 with TRBJ2-2; 8 positions agree with TRBD2. CDR1 SGHTA and CDR2 FQGTGA come from the germline V gene. The CDR3 contains 15 residues. Unmatched junction bases numbered 6, after V lost 4 bases and J lost 5 bases.

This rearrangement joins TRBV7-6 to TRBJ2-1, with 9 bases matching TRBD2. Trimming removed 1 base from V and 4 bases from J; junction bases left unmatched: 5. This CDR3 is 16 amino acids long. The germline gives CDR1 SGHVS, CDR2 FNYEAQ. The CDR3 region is CASSLGGRAAYNEQFF. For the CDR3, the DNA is TGTGCCAGCAGCTTAGGCGGGAGGGCCGCGTACAATGAGCAGTTCTTC.

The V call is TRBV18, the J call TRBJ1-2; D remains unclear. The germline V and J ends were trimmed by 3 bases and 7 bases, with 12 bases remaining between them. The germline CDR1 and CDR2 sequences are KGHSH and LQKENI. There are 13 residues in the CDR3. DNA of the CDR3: TGTGCCAGCTCACCGAGGAGGGATGGTGGCTACACCTTC. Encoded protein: CASSPRRDGGYTF.

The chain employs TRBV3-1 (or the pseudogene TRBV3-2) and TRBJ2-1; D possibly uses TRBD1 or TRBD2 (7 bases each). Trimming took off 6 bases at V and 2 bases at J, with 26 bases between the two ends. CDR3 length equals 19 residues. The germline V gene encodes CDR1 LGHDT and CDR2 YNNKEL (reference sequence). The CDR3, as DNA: TGTGCCAGCAGTCAGGGGGGGTTAGGGGAGTTGCCGGCCTACAATGAGCAGTTCTTC. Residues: CASSQGGLGELPAYNEQFF.